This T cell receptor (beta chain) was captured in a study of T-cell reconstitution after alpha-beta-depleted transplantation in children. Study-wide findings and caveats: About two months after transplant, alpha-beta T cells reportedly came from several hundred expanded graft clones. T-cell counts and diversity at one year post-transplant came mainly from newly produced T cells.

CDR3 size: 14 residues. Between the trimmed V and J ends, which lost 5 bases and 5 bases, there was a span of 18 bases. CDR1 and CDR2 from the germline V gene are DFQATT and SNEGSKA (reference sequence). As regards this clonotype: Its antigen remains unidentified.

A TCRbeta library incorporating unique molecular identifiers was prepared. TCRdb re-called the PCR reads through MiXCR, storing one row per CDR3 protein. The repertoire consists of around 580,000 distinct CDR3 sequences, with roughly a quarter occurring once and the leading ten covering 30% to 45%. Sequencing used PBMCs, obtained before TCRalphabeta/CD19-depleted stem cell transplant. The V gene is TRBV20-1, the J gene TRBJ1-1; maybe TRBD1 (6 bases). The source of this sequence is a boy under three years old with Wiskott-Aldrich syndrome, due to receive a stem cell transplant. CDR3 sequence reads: CSAVSLRGGTEAFF. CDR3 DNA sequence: TGCAGTGCTGTAAGCCTCAGGGGTGGGACTGAAGCTTTCTTT.